The 15 T cell receptor beta chains given below trace back to one sample, sequenced in a study of T cell responses to AZD1222 COVID-19 vaccine (dated by TCRdb to the early 2020s). The sample's time point label is to be understood as: about 28 days (+/-7) after the second vaccine dose. The treatment or condition label of this sample denotes: meningococcal conjugate vaccine given as trial control. Libraries were made using the immunoSEQ multiplex PCR assay. In TCRdb, the immuneACCESS table is reduced to in-frame sequences with V and J assigned. These tables do not hold every clone; where another copy was compared, an unresolved V gene accounts for under half, and the others remain unexplained. The sample profile shows roughly 200,000 clones; roughly nine tenths of them were found once. About 3.5% of the sample lies in the top ten. The source was peripheral blood, collected 28 days after the second dose of the MenACWY control vaccine. The receptor set was obtained from an adult who received the MenACWY meningococcal vaccine as a control.

V gene TRBV7-2 combines with J gene TRBJ1-2, with D hard to call. The CDR3 length is 13 residues. The germline gives CDR1 SGHTA, CDR2 FQGNSA. V was pared by 1 base and J by 8 bases, with 11 bases between. CDR3 residues: CASSLVTVSGYTF. The CDR3 region has the DNA TGTGCCAGCAGCTTAGTTACGGTGAGCGGCTACACCTTC.

The chain employs TRBV28 and TRBJ1-3, with D possibly TRBD1 on 5 matching bases. The CDR3 is 14 residues long. Germline V gene lookup returns CDR1 MDHEN and CDR2 SYDVKM. Trimming stripped 2 bases from V and 4 bases from J, with 9 bases between. The CDR3 DNA is TGTGCCAGCAGTTTACCAGGGTTCGGAAACACCATATATTTT. Its protein product is CASSLPGFGNTIYF.

The chain is built from TRBV13 and TRBJ2-1; 8 nucleotides line up with TRBD2. Germline CDR1 PRHDT, CDR2 FYEKMQ (reference sequence). This CDR3 spans 13 amino acids. V was pared by 5 bases and J by 9 bases, with 6 bases of the junction left unmatched. The CDR3 here is CASSRAGATEQFF. CDR3 nucleotides: TGTGCCAGCAGCCGAGCGGGAGCAACTGAGCAGTTCTTC.

The chain has TRBV7-8 and TRBJ1-1; TRBD1 aligns across 7 bases. Germline-derived CDR1 and CDR2 are SGHVS and FQNEAQ. This CDR3 has 16 residues. The V gene end was trimmed by 4 bases and the J gene end by 5 bases; junction bases not matched to a gene: 13. The chain's CDR3 is CASSSTGSGGWTEAFF. The CDR3 DNA follows: TGTGCCAGCAGCTCGACAGGGAGCGGAGGATGGACTGAAGCTTTCTTT.

In its sample, this clone was seen a few times. V usage is TRBV27 and J usage is TRBJ2-1; 14 bases line up with TRBD2. The CDR3 is 16 residues long. V shed 5 bases, J shed 12 bases, and the junction held 12 bases outside the gene matches. Germline V gives CDR1 MNHEY, CDR2 SMNVEV (reference sequence). The CDR3 reads CASSPWTSGRILGQFF. DNA of the CDR3: TGTGCCAGCAGTCCATGGACTAGCGGGAGGATTTTGGGGCAGTTCTTC.

Here the CDR3 DNA reads TGTGCCAGCAGCCAAGATTTAGGGAGGTTCATCATACCCTACGAGCAGTACTTC. The encoded protein is CASSQDLGRFIIPYEQYF. The rearrangement links TRBV3-1 (or the pseudogene TRBV3-2) to TRBJ2-7; TRBD2 is a possible D gene (6 bases). V was cut by 0 bases and J by 2 bases, with 20 bases left in between. CDR1 is LGHDT and CDR2 is YNNKEL in the germline V gene (reference sequence). The CDR3 sequence is 18 residues long.

The chain is built from TRBV6-5 and TRBJ1-5; D is perhaps TRBD1 (5 bases). Per germline, CDR1 MNHEY and CDR2 SVGAGI. Trimming stripped 5 bases from V and 4 bases from J, with 12 bases between. The CDR3 is 14 residues long. CDR3 sequence (DNA): TGTGCCAGCAGTCTATCACAGGTGAATCAGCCCCAGCATTTT. It translates to CASSLSQVNQPQHF.

In DNA, the CDR3 is TGTGCCTGGAGTGTCCACAGGGGCGATCAGCCCCAGCATTTT. Translated: CAWSVHRGDQPQHF. The rearrangement joins TRBV30 to TRBJ1-5, with TRBD1 matching over 7 bases. CDR1 GTSNPN and CDR2 SVGIG come from the germline V gene (reference sequence). The CDR3 covers 14 residues. V shed 0 bases, J shed 5 bases, and the junction held 4 bases outside the gene matches. The full variable domain, rest sourced from reference TRBV30 and TRBJ1-5, is SQTIHQWPATLVQPVGSPLSLECTVEGTSNPNLYWYRQAAGRGLQLLFYSVGIGQISSEVPQNLSASRPQDRQFILSSKKLLLSDSGFYLCAWSVHRGDQPQHFGDGTRLSIL.

This CDR3 is CATRDSPNTGELFF. CDR3 in DNA: TGTGCCACTAGGGACAGTCCGAACACCGGGGAGCTGTTTTTT. The chain uses TRBV24-1 and TRBJ2-2; 7 bases are shared with TRBD1. The CDR3 contains 14 residues. V lost 10 bases to trimming and J lost 0 bases; unmatched junction nucleotides: 4. The V gene's germline CDR1 is KGHDR and CDR2 SFDVKD.

The sample holds a few counts of this clone. The CDR3 DNA sequence: TGCGCCAGCAGGGTAGCGGGAGCATACAATGAGCAGTTCTTC. Translation: CASRVAGAYNEQFF. This chain connects TRBV4-1 to TRBJ2-1; 9 nucleotides line up with TRBD2. Unmatched junction bases numbered 4, after V lost 6 bases and J lost 4 bases. This CDR3 region has 14 residues. The germline CDR1 and CDR2 sequences are MGHRA and YSYEKL.

Worth noting for this clone: The junction differs from germline at one of its ends, possibly a read error. The rearrangement joins TRBV29-1 to TRBJ1-2; the match to TRBD1 covers 10 bases. The CDR3 is made up of 14 amino acids. CDR1 is SQVTM, CDR2 ANQGSEA, per germline. The chain's CDR3 is CSVEGRDRGYGYTF. The DNA of the CDR3 is TGCAGCGTGGAAGGGAGGGACAGGGGCTATGGCTACACCTTC.

The genes are TRBV19 and TRBJ1-1; the match to TRBD1 covers 10 bases. The trim removed 5 bases at V and 3 bases at J, leaving 6 bases unmatched. This CDR3 is 15 amino acids long. In germline, CDR1 is LNHDA, CDR2 SQIVND (reference sequence). The CDR3 loop is CASSDGDRGYTEAFF. The CDR3 DNA is TGTGCCAGTAGTGACGGGGACAGGGGCTACACTGAAGCTTTCTTT. The complete variable domain, with remaining parts taken from reference TRBV19 and TRBJ1-1, reads DGGITQSPKYLFRKEGQNVTLSCEQNLNHDAMYWYRQDPGQGLRLIYYSQIVNDFQKGDIAEGYSVSREKKESFPLTVTSAQKNPTAFYLCASSDGDRGYTEAFFGQGTRLTVV.

The rearrangement joins TRBV27 to TRBJ1-6, with a weak D call TRBD1 (6 bases). The CDR3 spans 15 residues. Trimming took 5 bases from V and 7 from J, leaving 15 bases between them. Per the germline V gene, CDR1 is MNHEY and CDR2 is SMNVEV (reference sequence). Written as DNA, the CDR3 is TGTGCCAGCAGTCCCGGGGGGCGCCAGAATTCACCCCTCCACTTT. It translates to CASSPGGRQNSPLHF.

V usage is TRBV6-4 and J usage is TRBJ2-1; D perhaps matches TRBD1 (6 bases). CDR3 length: 14 residues. V lost 8 bases, J lost 5 bases, and 16 bases lay in between. Germline-derived CDR1 and CDR2 are MRHNA and SNTAGT. DNA of the CDR3: TGTGCCAGCCGATTCTCGGCAGGGGACAATGAGCAGTTCTTC. Protein sequence: CASRFSAGDNEQFF.

The V and J genes are TRBV2 and TRBJ2-5; D call uncertain. Trimming shortened V by 7 bases and J by 0 bases, and 12 bases separated the two germline ends. CDR3 length: 14 residues. Germline V gives CDR1 SNHLY, CDR2 FYNNEI. The CDR3 DNA reads TGTGCCAGCACCGAATTACTTAACCAAGAGACCCAGTACTTC. It translates to CASTELLNQETQYF.